A selection of T cell receptor beta chains follows, all from one sample in a study of T cell responses to AZD1222 COVID-19 vaccine. Assay: immunoSEQ multiplex PCR; the TCRdb copy retains only in-frame clones and omits some. Among some 100,000 clones listed, 80% to 90% were seen once. The sample here was peripheral blood, taken 28 days after the second AZD1222 dose. The source of these receptors is an adult who received the AZD1222 COVID-19 vaccine. Each CDR3 is given with its conserved first and last residue. The D gene is left open where the match is weak. Not all rows give a size; the values are once, few, many and, for expanded clones, a class.

j_call,d_call,v_call,clone_size,cdr3_nt,cdr3_aa
TRBJ1-2,-,TRBV27,-,TGTGCCAGCAGTTTATCGTCAGGGAATGGCTACACCTTC,CASSLSSGNGYTF
TRBJ1-5,-,TRBV5-1,-,TGCGCCAGCAGCTTATGGGGGGCTGAAGATCAGCCCCAGCATTTT,CASSLWGAEDQPQHF
TRBJ2-7,-,TRBV4-1,once,TGCGCCAGCAGCCAAGATTGGGGCAGGACCCTCTACGAGCAGTACTTC,CASSQDWGRTLYEQYF
TRBJ1-2,TRBD1,TRBV3-1/TRBV3-2,-,TGTGCCAGCAGCCAAGCGAACCTAGGACAGGGGGGAGGCTACACCTTC,CASSQANLGQGGGYTF
TRBJ2-5,TRBD1,TRBV5-6,-,TGTGCCAGCAGCTTGGGACAGGGGGCTGGTGAGACCCAGTACTTC,CASSLGQGAGETQYF
TRBJ1-1,TRBD1,TRBV7-9,-,TGTGCCAGCAGCTCCGGGACAGGGGAGGGTTACTTT,CASSSGTGEGYF
TRBJ2-5,-,TRBV27,once,TGTGCCAGCAGTTCGCATAACAGCCAAGAGACCCAGTACTTC,CASSSHNSQETQYF
TRBJ2-2,TRBD1,TRBV29-1,-,TGCAGCGTTGTTGGGACAGGGCCCACCGGGGAGCTGTTTTTT,CSVVGTGPTGELFF
TRBJ2-1,-,TRBV15,-,TGTGCCACCAGCAGAGAAACCCGGTCGGGGGCGGAGTTCTTC,CATSRETRSGAEFF
TRBJ1-1,-,TRBV29-1,once,TGCAGCGTTTCGACAGGCGAAGGCACTGAAGCTTTCTTT,CSVSTGEGTEAFF
TRBJ2-2,-,TRBV11-1,once,TGTGCCAGCAGCTTTTTGTCGGGGCCGCCCGGGGAGCTGTTTTTT,CASSFLSGPPGELFF
TRBJ1-2,-,TRBV7-3,-,TGTGCCAGCAGCTTAAGCCGGCAGTATGGCTACACCTTC,CASSLSRQYGYTF
TRBJ1-2,-,TRBV27,few,TGTGCCAGCAGTCCCGGGCAGGGGCTTGGTGGCTACACCTTC,CASSPGQGLGGYTF
TRBJ1-5,-,TRBV11-2,few,TGTGCCAGCAGCTTAGTGCGAGGACAGCCCCAGCATTTT,CASSLVRGQPQHF
TRBJ2-1,TRBD2,TRBV13,-,TGTGCCAGCAGCTTAAACCCCCTCGGGGGAAGAGCGGGAGGGTCCTACAATGAGCAGTTCTTC,CASSLNPLGGRAGGSYNEQFF
TRBJ2-7,-,TRBV19,-,TGTGCCAGTAGTATAGCTAGAGGGGTCGGCGAGCAGTACTTC,CASSIARGVGEQYF
TRBJ2-2,TRBD2,TRBV19,-,TGTGCCAGTAGTATGACTAGCGGAGCGACCGGGGAGCTGTTTTTT,CASSMTSGATGELFF
TRBJ1-2,-,TRBV5-1,-,TGCGCCAGCAGTCCGACAGAGAATAACTATGGCTACACCTTC,CASSPTENNYGYTF
TRBJ1-1,-,TRBV30,-,TGTGCCTGGAGTGTGTCCGGTGGGGGAGGGACTGAAGCTTTCTTT,CAWSVSGGGGTEAFF
TRBJ1-6,TRBD1,TRBV5-8,-,TGTGCCAGCAGGCCCGGGACAGGGACTTCACCCCTCCACTTT,CASRPGTGTSPLHF
TRBJ2-2,-,TRBV6-4,-,TGTGCCAGCAGTCTCGGAGGGTCAACCGAGGAGCTGTTTTTT,CASSLGGSTEELFF
TRBJ1-1,-,TRBV29-1,-,TGCAGCGTTGAAGAAAGCGGGTACTTT,CSVEESGYF
TRBJ2-3,TRBD2,TRBV6-1,-,TGTGCCAGCAGTGATCTGAGCGGGGGCACAGATACGCAGTATTTT,CASSDLSGGTDTQYF
TRBJ2-5,-,TRBV3-1/TRBV3-2,once,TGTGCCAGCAGCCAAGAAGGGAGGGGGGGGACCCAGTACTTC,CASSQEGRGGTQYF
TRBJ2-7,-,TRBV12-3/TRBV12-4,-,TGTGCCAGCAGCGGAAATTACGAGCAGTACTTC,CASSGNYEQYF
TRBJ2-3,-,TRBV3-1/TRBV3-2,-,TGTGCCAGCAGCCAAGACCCCGCAAATACGCAGTATTTT,CASSQDPANTQYF
TRBJ2-1,-,TRBV9,few,TGTGCCAGCAGCGTCTACGGACTTTCCTACAATGAGCAGTTCTTC,CASSVYGLSYNEQFF
TRBJ1-5,TRBD1,TRBV6-5,-,TGTGCCAGCAGATCTGGACAGGGGTCAACTCAGCCCCAGCATTTT,CASRSGQGSTQPQHF
TRBJ1-4,TRBD1,TRBV6-2/TRBV6-3,-,TGTGCCAGCAGTCCCCCTGGGACAGAGAATGAAAAACTGTTTTTT,CASSPPGTENEKLFF
TRBJ1-4,-,TRBV2,few,TGTGCCAGCAGTGGACAGCGAGCAACTAATGAAAAACTGTTTTTT,CASSGQRATNEKLFF
TRBJ1-2,-,TRBV11-2,once,TGTGCCAGCACTCCGGGAAACCATGGCTACACCTTC,CASTPGNHGYTF
TRBJ1-2,-,TRBV11-2,-,TGTGCCAGCAGCCCACCACGTTCCGAATGGGGCTATGGCTACACCTTC,CASSPPRSEWGYGYTF
TRBJ2-1,TRBD2,TRBV7-2,-,TGTGCCAGCAGCACAACTCTAGCGGGAGCGGAGTTCTTC,CASSTTLAGAEFF
TRBJ1-4,TRBD1,TRBV5-1,-,TGCGCCAGCAGCTTGGAGGGGGCGCGGGAAAAACTGTTTTTT,CASSLEGAREKLFF
TRBJ1-2,TRBD1,TRBV25-1,-,TGTGCCAGCAGTTCAGGACAGGGCTATGGCTACACCTTC,CASSSGQGYGYTF
TRBJ2-3,TRBD1,TRBV5-1,-,TGCGCCAGCAGCCTCGGGGGACAGGGAAGCACAGATACGCAGTATTTT,CASSLGGQGSTDTQYF
TRBJ2-1,-,TRBV3-1/TRBV3-2,-,TGTGCCAGCAGCCCGACAGTTGACAATGAGCAGTTCTTC,CASSPTVDNEQFF
TRBJ1-1,TRBD1,TRBV5-4,-,TGTGCCAGCAGCTTGGCAGGGGGCATAGCCACTGAAGCTTTCTTT,CASSLAGGIATEAFF
TRBJ1-1,-,TRBV29-1,-,TGCAGCGTTGCTGGACAGCTGAACACTGAAGCTTTCTTT,CSVAGQLNTEAFF
TRBJ1-5,-,TRBV11-2,-,TGTGCCAGCAGCTTAGAAAGCAGTTATCAGCCCCAGCATTTT,CASSLESSYQPQHF
TRBJ2-7,-,TRBV27,-,TGTGCCAGCAGTTTACGGGAAGGGTTCTACGAGCAGTACTTC,CASSLREGFYEQYF
TRBJ1-5,-,TRBV2,-,TGTGCCAGCAGTGAAGCGCAAGGAATGGGAAATCAGCCCCAGCATTTT,CASSEAQGMGNQPQHF
TRBJ2-2,-,TRBV2,-,TGTGCCAGCGGGGATTGGGTGACCGGGGAGCTGTTTTTT,CASGDWVTGELFF
TRBJ2-1,-,TRBV5-4,-,TGTGCCAGCAGCTTAGACTACAATGAGCAGTTCTTC,CASSLDYNEQFF
TRBJ2-1,TRBD2,TRBV19,-,TGTGCCAGTAGTATAGTACTAGCGGGGTACAATGAGCAGTTCTTC,CASSIVLAGYNEQFF
TRBJ2-2,-,TRBV1,-,TGCACCAGCAGCCAAGATGGGGCGGGAGGCCGCGGGGAGCTGTTTTTT,CTSSQDGAGGRGELFF
TRBJ1-2,TRBD1,TRBV5-1,-,TGCGCCAGCAGCTTGACCCAGACAGGGGACTCTGGCTATGGCTACACCTTC,CASSLTQTGDSGYGYTF